This T cell receptor (beta chain) was profiled in a study of STAT5B mutations in CD4+ large granular lymphocyte leukemia. The assay was run at survey level. Some clones are missing from TCRdb's copy, which holds only in-frame ones; the method was immunoSEQ multiplex PCR. This table has fewer than 50,000 clones, around 82% appearing once. The V and J ends lost 3 bases and 3 bases, in that order; junction bases with no gene match: 3. This CDR3 is 14 amino acids long. Germline V lookup: CDR1 KGHSH, CDR2 LQKENI. Of note for this clone: What it binds is not known.

Study-level results: Compared with healthy controls (2/35), patient top clones favored TRBV06 (8/27). Without HLA matching, higher CD4+ than CD8+ T-LGLL clonality could reflect small sample size. Patient CD4-sorted repertoires looked more clonal than healthy CD4+ repertoires, even without putative leukemic clones.

The source is a human donor in good health. J is TRBJ2-7 and V is TRBV18; 9 bases match TRBD2. Sequences were obtained from CD4+ T cells from blood buffy coats. CDR3 sequence (DNA): TGTGCCAGCTCACCGGGTAGCGGGGGCTACGAGCAGTACTTC. It translates to CASSPGSGGYEQYF.